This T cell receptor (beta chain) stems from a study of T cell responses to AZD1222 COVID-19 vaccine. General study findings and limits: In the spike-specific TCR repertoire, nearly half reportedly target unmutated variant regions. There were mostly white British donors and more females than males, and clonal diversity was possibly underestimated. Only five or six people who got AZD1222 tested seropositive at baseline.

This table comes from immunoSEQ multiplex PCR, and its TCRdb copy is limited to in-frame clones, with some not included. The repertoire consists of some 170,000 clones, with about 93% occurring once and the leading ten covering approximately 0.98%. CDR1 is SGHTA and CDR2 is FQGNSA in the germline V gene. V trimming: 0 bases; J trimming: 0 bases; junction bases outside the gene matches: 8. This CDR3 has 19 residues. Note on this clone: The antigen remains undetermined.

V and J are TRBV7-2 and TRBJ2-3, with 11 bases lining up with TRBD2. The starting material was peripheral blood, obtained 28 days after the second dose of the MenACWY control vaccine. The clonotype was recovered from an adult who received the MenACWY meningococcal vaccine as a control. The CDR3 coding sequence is TGTGCCAGCAGCTTAGCGCTTAGCGGGGGGGCTAGAAGCACAGATACGCAGTATTTT. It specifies CASSLALSGGARSTDTQYF. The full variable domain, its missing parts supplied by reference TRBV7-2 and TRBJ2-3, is GAGVSQSPSNKVTEKGKDVELRCDPISGHTALYWYRQSLGQGLEFLIYFQGNSAPDKSGLPSDRFSAERTGGSVSTLTIQRTQQEDSAVYLCASSLALSGGARSTDTQYFGPGTRLTVL.